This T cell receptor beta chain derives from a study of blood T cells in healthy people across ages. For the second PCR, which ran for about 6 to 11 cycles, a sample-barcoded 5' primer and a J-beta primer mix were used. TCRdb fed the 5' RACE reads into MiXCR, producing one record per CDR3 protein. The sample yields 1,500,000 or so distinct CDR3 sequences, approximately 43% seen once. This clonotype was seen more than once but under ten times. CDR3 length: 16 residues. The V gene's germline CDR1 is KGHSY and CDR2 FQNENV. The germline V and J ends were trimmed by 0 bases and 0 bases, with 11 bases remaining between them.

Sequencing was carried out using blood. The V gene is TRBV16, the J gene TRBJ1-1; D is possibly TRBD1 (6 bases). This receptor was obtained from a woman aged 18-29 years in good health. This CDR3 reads CASSQSRDRLNTEAFF. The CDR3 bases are TGTGCCAGCAGCCAATCCCGCGACAGGTTGAACACTGAAGCTTTCTTT.